Below, 13 T cell receptor beta chains from the same sample are listed, as sequenced in a study of shared clonotypes between healthy human individuals. Produced via immunoSEQ multiplex PCR; TCRdb's table is partial and in-frame only. The sample shows roughly 2.4 million clones, approximately 94% of them seen only once. Source material: naive CD4+ T cells sorted from blood. The subset is: CD45RA+ positively selected. The receptors shown here come from a man aged 18-30 years in good health.

This clone was counted only a few times. The CDR3 loop is CASSQGTDQPQHF. The CDR3 DNA reads as TGTGCCAGCAGCCAAGGAACTGATCAGCCCCAGCATTTT. The gene calls are TRBV21-1 and TRBJ1-5. TRBV21-1 is deemed a pseudogene. The CDR3 is made up of 13 amino acids.

For this clone: At one end the junction does not follow the germline gene, possibly because of a read error. The chain is built from TRBV6-5 and TRBJ1-2; 7 bases are a match to TRBD1. Germline V CDR1 and CDR2: MNHEY, SVGAGI. The CDR3 spans 16 residues. For the CDR3, the DNA is TGTGCCAGCAGTAACTCTGGGTCCGGACAGGCAAATGGCTACACCTTC. This translates into CASSNSGSGQANGYTF.

The chain links TRBV5-1 to TRBJ1-4; TRBD1 matches at 7 bases. The V segment lost 2 bases and the J segment 5 bases; nucleotides outside the gene matches: 3. Germline lookup yields CDR1 SGHRS and CDR2 YFSETQ. There are 14 residues in the CDR3. The CDR3 DNA sequence: TGCGCCAGCAGCTTACAGGGGCCAAATGAAAAACTGTTTTTT. Amino acid sequence: CASSLQGPNEKLFF.

V gene TRBV18 combines with J gene TRBJ1-1; D remains unclear. The V end was cut by 0 bases, the J end by 7 bases, with 12 bases between. From germline, CDR1 is KGHSH and CDR2 LQKENI. The CDR3 is 14 amino acids. The CDR3 nucleotides are TGTGCCAGCTCACCACCTGGCAGGTACGGTGAAGCTTTCTTT. Its protein product is CASSPPGRYGEAFF.

This clone has only one observation. This sequence joins TRBV30 and TRBJ1-1, with 8 bases that match TRBD1. CDR1 is GTSNPN, CDR2 SVGIG, per germline (reference sequence). V shed 7 bases, J shed 1 base, and the junction held 5 bases outside the gene matches. The CDR3 runs 13 residues. This CDR3 is CAFTTGANTEAFF. Here the CDR3 DNA reads TGTGCCTTCACGACAGGGGCGAACACTGAAGCTTTCTTT. Complete variable domain (other parts from reference TRBV30 and TRBJ1-1): SQTIHQWPATLVQPVGSPLSLECTVEGTSNPNLYWYRQAAGRGLQLLFYSVGIGQISSEVPQNLSASRPQDRQFILSSKKLLLSDSGFYLCAFTTGANTEAFFGQGTRLTVV.

The gene calls are TRBV14 and TRBJ2-4; D tentatively fits TRBD1 or TRBD2 (5 bases each). V lost 6 bases to trimming and J lost 6 bases, with 15 bases between them. The CDR3 length is 14 residues. CDR1 SGHDN and CDR2 FVKESK come from the germline V gene. The CDR3, as DNA: TGTGCCAGCAGATTCGGGGCGGCAGCAAACATTCAGTACTTC. Amino acid sequence: CASRFGAAANIQYF.

The chain carries TRBV5-1 and TRBJ2-3, with TRBD1 as a possible D gene (6 bases). CDR3 length equals 15 residues. Germline CDR1 reads SGHRS; CDR2 reads YFSETQ. Trimming cost V 8 bases and J 2 bases, with 18 bases left between them. CDR3 DNA: TGCGCCAGTGCCCGGGACACCCTCCCCACAGATACGCAGTATTTT. Its translation: CASARDTLPTDTQYF.

This rearrangement joins TRBV19 to TRBJ1-5; D call uncertain. V was trimmed by 11 bases and J by 0 bases, leaving 14 bases between them. There are 14 residues in the CDR3. Per germline, CDR1 LNHDA and CDR2 SQIVND (reference sequence). CDR3 loop: CASGEPYSNQPQHF. The CDR3 DNA reads as TGTGCCTCCGGGGAACCCTATAGCAATCAGCCCCAGCATTTT.

The chain joins TRBV6-6 to TRBJ2-3, with D perhaps TRBD2 (6 bases). Germline assignment: CDR1 MNHNY and CDR2 SVGAGI (reference sequence). The V end lost 5 bases, the J end lost 4 bases, and 16 bases lay between the germline ends. The length of the CDR3 is 15 residues. This CDR3 reads CASSAGTLGADTQYF. DNA of the CDR3: TGTGCCAGCAGTGCCGGGACTCTAGGGGCAGATACGCAGTATTTT.

The J gene is TRBJ1-4, the V gene TRBV7-9, with no clear D. Deletions cut 5 bases from V and 3 bases from J, with 13 bases between. There are 15 residues in the CDR3. In germline, CDR1 is SEHNR, CDR2 FQNEAQ (reference sequence). This chain's CDR3 is CASSPTEGPNEKLFF. In DNA form, the CDR3 reads TGTGCCAGCAGCCCGACGGAGGGCCCTAATGAAAAACTGTTTTTT.

CDR3 DNA: TGTGCCAGCACCCCTCAGGAAGGGCCCAAAAACATTCAGTACTTC. This encodes CASTPQEGPKNIQYF. The rearrangement links TRBV7-2 to TRBJ2-4; no clear D. The germline CDR1 and CDR2 sequences are SGHTA and FQGNSA. V was clipped by 7 bases and J by 2 bases, with 15 bases between them. The CDR3 consists of 15 residues. Drawing the rest from reference TRBV7-2 and TRBJ2-4, the complete variable domain is GAGVSQSPSNKVTEKGKDVELRCDPISGHTALYWYRQSLGQGLEFLIYFQGNSAPDKSGLPSDRFSAERTGGSVSTLTIQRTQQEDSAVYLCASTPQEGPKNIQYFGAGTRLSVL.

V is TRBV7-9 and J is TRBJ1-6, with D uncertain. Germline V CDR1 and CDR2: SEHNR, FQNEAQ (reference sequence). The CDR3 is 12 residues long. V lost 3 bases and J lost 10, with 7 bases in between. DNA of the CDR3: TGTGCCAGCAGCTTCGAGGAATCACCCCTCCACTTT. Encoded protein: CASSFEESPLHF.

A word on this clone: Other DNA sequences within the sample encode an identical CDR3. This CDR3 is CASSQDGSYGYTF. As DNA, the CDR3 is TGCGCCAGCAGCCAAGATGGGTCCTATGGCTACACCTTC. The V gene is TRBV4-1, the J gene TRBJ1-2, with D unresolved. V was cut by 0 bases and J by 4 bases, with 6 bases left in between. The CDR3 has 13 amino acids. Looked up from germline, CDR1 is MGHRA and CDR2 is YSYEKL.